This T cell receptor (beta chain) was recorded in a study of cytomegalovirus exposure and HLA in healthy donors. Regarding this clone: Antigen unknown.

V was trimmed by 5 bases and J by 1 base, leaving 15 bases between them. The CDR3 extends over 16 amino acids. Germline V gene lookup returns CDR1 SGHTA and CDR2 FQGNSA. 13 Jbeta primers and 60 Vbeta primers were used for the PCR. Profiling relied on immunoSEQ multiplex PCR, and the TCRdb table lists in-frame clones only, not all of them. The sample records over 150,000 clones, less than 85% being singletons. Findings and caveats of the study: Sequencing likely caused a cluster of highly shared sequence variants. Among donors in an Asian-associated ancestry cluster, a later analysis reportedly found fewer N-insertions than the roughly 700-donor mean. In a later analysis, DRB1 alleles had the most associated TCRs; HLA-C alleles the fewest. In a later analysis, the majority of CMV-associated beta chains seemingly showed HLA restriction.

The receptor's source is a boy aged 5-17 years in good health and CMV-seronegative. Sequenced input: PBMCs. The gene calls are TRBV7-2 and TRBJ2-1, with D possibly TRBD1 on 5 matching bases. For the CDR3, the DNA is TGTGCCAGCAGCGTCGACAGCGAAGATTCCTACAATGAGCAGTTCTTC. Translation gives CASSVDSEDSYNEQFF.